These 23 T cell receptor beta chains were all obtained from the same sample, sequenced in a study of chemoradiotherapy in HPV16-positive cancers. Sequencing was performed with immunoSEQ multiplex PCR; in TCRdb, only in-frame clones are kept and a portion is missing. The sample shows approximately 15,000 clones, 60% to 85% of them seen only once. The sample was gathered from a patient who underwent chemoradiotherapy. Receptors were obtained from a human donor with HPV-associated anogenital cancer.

The CDR3 sequence: CASSLSGTGGTEAFF. As DNA, the CDR3 is TGTGCCAGTAGTCTCTCCGGGACAGGGGGGACTGAAGCTTTCTTT. This chain connects TRBV19 to TRBJ1-1; 11 nucleotides agree with TRBD1. The CDR3 sequence is 15 residues long. Trimming cost V 5 bases and J 5 bases; bases outside gene matches: 7. CDR1 is LNHDA and CDR2 is SQIVND in the germline V gene (reference sequence).

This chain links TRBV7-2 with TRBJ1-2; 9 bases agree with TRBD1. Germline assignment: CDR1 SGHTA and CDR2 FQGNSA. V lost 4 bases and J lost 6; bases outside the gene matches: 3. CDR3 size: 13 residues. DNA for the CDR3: TGTGCCAGCAGCTCCCGGGACAGGGATGGCTACACCTTC. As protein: CASSSRDRDGYTF.

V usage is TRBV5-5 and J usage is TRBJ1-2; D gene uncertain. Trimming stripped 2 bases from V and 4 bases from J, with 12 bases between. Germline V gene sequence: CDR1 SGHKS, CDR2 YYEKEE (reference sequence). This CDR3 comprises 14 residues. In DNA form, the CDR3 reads TGTGCCAGCAGCTTATTAGGAGGGTCCTATGGCTACACCTTC. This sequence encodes CASSLLGGSYGYTF.

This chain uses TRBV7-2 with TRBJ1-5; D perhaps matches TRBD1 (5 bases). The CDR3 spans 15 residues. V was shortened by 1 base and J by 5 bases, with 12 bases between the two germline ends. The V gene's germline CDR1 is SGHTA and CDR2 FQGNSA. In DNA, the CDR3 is TGTGCCAGCAGCTTAGGGGACCAAAGTTATCAGCCCCAGCATTTT. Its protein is CASSLGDQSYQPQHF.

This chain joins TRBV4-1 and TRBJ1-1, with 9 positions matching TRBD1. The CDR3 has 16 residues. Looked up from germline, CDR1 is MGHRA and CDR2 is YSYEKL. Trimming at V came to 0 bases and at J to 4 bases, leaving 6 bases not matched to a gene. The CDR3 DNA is TGCGCCAGCAGCCAAGATAGATCGACAGGGGGCACTGAAGCTTTCTTT. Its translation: CASSQDRSTGGTEAFF.

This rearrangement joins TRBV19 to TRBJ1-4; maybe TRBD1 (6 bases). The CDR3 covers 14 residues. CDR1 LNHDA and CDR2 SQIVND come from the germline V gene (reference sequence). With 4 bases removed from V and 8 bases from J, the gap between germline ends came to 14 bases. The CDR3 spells CASSNGGAREKLFF. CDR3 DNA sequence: TGTGCCAGTAGTAATGGGGGCGCGCGGGAAAAACTGTTTTTT.

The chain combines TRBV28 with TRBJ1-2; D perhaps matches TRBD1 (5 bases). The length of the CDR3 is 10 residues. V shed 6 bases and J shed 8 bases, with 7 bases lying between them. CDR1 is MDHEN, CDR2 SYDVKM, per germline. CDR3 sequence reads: CASSRGGYTF. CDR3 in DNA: TGTGCCAGCAGCCGGGGGGGCTACACCTTC.

As DNA, the CDR3 is TGCAGTGCTCGGACTAGTAATACGCAGTATTTT. It yields the protein CSARTSNTQYF. The J gene is TRBJ2-3, the V gene TRBV20-1, with TRBD2 matching 7 bases. Germline trimming cut 5 bases from V and 7 bases from J; bases unmatched to any gene: 3. The germline V gene has CDR1 DFQATT and CDR2 SNEGSKA (reference sequence). This CDR3 contains 11 residues.

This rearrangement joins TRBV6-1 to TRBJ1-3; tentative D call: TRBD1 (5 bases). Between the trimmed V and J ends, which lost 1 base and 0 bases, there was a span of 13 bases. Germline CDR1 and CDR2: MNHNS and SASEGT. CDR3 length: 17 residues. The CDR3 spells CASSEVGRAASGNTIYF. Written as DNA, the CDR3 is TGTGCCAGCAGTGAAGTAGGCAGGGCGGCCTCTGGAAACACCATATATTTT.

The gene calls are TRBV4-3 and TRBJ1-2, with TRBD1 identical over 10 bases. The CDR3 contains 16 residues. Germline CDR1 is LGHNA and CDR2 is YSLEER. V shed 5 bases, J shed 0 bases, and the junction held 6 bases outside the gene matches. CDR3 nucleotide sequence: TGCGCCAGCAGCTTTCGGGACAGGGGACCTAACTATGGCTACACCTTC. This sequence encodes CASSFRDRGPNYGYTF.

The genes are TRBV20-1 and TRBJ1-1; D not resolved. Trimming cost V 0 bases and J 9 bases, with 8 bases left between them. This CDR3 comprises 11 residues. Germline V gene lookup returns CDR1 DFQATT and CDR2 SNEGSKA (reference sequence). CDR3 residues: CSARDPSQAFF. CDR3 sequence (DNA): TGCAGTGCTAGAGACCCCAGTCAAGCTTTCTTT.

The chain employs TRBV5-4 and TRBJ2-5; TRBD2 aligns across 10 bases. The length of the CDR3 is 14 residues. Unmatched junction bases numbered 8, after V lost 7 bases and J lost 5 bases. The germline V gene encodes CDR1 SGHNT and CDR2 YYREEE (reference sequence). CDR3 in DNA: TGTGCCAGCTCCAGCGGGGGGGCTAGGGAGACCCAGTACTTC. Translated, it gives CASSSGGARETQYF.

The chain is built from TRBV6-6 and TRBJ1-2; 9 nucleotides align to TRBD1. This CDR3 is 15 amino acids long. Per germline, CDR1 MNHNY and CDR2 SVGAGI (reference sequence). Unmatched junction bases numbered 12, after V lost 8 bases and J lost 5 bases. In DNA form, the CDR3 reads TGTGCCAGCGCTGAGGGAACAGGGGGCGCTTATGGCTACACCTTC. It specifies CASAEGTGGAYGYTF.

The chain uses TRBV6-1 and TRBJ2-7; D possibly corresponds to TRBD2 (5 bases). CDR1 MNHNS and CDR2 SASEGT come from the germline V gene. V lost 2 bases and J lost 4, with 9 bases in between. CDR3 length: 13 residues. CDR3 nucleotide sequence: TGTGCCAGCAGTGAACGGGGTACATACGAGCAGTACTTC. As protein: CASSERGTYEQYF.

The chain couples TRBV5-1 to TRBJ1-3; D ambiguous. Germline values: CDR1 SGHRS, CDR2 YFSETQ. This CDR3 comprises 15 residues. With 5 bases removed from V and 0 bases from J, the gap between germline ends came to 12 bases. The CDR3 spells CASSQLPSSGNTIYF. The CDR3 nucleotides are TGCGCCAGCAGTCAGTTACCTAGCTCTGGAAACACCATATATTTT.

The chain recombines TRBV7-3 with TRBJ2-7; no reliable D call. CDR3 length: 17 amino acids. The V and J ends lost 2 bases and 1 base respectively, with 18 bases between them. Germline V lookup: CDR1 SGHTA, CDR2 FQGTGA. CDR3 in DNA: TGTGCCAGCAGCTTACCTTTTCACGACCCGAGTTCCTACGAGCAGTACTTC. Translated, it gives CASSLPFHDPSSYEQYF.

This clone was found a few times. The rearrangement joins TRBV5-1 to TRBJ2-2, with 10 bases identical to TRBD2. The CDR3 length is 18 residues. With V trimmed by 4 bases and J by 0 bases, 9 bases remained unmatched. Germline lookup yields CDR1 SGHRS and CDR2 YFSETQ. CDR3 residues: CASSPGILAGTNTGELFF. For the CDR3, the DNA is TGCGCCAGCAGCCCGGGGATACTAGCGGGGACGAACACCGGGGAGCTGTTTTTT.

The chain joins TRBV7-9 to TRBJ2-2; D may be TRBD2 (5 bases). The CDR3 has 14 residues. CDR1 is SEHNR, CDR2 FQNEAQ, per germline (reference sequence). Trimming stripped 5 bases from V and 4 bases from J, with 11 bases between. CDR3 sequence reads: CASSKTGSTGELFF. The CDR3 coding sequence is TGTGCCAGCAGCAAAACGGGGAGCACCGGGGAGCTGTTTTTT. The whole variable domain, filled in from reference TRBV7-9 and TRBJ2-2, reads DTGVSQNPRHKITKRGQNVTFRCDPISEHNRLYWYRQTLGQGPEFLTYFQNEAQLEKSRLLSDRFSAERPKGSFSTLEIQRTEQGDSAMYLCASSKTGSTGELFFGEGSRLTVL.

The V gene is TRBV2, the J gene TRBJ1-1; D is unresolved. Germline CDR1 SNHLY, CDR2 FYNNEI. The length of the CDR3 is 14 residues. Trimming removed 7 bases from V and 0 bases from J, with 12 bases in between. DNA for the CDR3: TGTGCCAGCACATTGGAGGGCATGAACACTGAAGCTTTCTTT. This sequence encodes CASTLEGMNTEAFF.

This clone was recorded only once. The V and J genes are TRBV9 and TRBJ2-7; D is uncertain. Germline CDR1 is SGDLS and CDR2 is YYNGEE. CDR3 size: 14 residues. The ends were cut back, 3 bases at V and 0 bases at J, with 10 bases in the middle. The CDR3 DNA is TGTGCCAGCAGCGAAAACAGCTACTCCTACGAGCAGTACTTC. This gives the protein CASSENSYSYEQYF.

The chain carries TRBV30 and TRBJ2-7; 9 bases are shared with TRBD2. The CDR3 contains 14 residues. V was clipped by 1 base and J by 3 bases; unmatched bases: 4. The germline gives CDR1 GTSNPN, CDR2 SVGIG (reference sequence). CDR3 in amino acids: CAWSEGGGVYEQYF. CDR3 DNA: TGTGCCTGGAGTGAAGGCGGGGGGGTCTACGAGCAGTACTTC.

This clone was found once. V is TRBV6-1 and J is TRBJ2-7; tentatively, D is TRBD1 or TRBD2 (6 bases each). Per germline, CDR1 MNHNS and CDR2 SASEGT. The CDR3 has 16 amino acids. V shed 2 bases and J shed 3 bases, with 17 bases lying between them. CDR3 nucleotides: TGTGCCAGCAGTGAACGGGCAGGGGCGGAGGGCTACGAGCAGTACTTC. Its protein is CASSERAGAEGYEQYF.

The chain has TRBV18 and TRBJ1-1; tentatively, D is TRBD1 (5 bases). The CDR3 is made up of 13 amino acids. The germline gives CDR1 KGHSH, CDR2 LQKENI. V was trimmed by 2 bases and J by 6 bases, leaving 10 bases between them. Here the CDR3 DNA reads TGTGCCAGCTCACCAACCAGGGACGCTGAAGCTTTCTTT. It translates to CASSPTRDAEAFF.